This TCR beta chain was sequenced in a study of shared clonotypes between healthy human individuals. This CDR3 comprises 14 residues. With 0 bases removed from V and 1 base from J, the gap between germline ends came to 8 bases. The V gene's germline CDR1 is SGDLS and CDR2 YYNGEE. On this clone itself: Within the sample, other DNA sequences also encode this same CDR3.

The assay was immunoSEQ multiplex PCR, and TCRdb's table has in-frame clones only and misses some. Of 2 million to 3 million clones listed, over 85% are singletons. This receptor was identified in a man younger than 35 in good health. Some clones in this sample may be carry-over from other donors' samples. Sequenced sample: naive CD4+ T cells from PBMCs. Subset: CD45RA+ positively selected. The V gene is TRBV9, the J gene TRBJ2-7; D is ambiguous. CDR3 DNA sequence: TGTGCCAGCAGCGTAGACCCGGGTTCCTACGAGCAGTACTTC. Its translation is CASSVDPGSYEQYF.